This T cell receptor (beta chain) came from a study of CD8 T cells in Susac syndrome. Random hexamers primed reverse transcription of about 0.5 to 1 ug RNA. Multiplex PCR with immunoSEQ amplified the TCR beta CDR3 across 54 Vbeta and 13 Jbeta. TCRdb re-called the immunoSEQ multiplex PCR reads through MiXCR, storing one row per CDR3 protein. The data show 200,000 to 250,000 distinct CDR3 sequences, about 96% seen once. The CDR3 spans 15 residues. Trimming left V 3 bases short and J 11 bases short, with 23 bases between. CDR1 and CDR2 (germline): DFQATT, SNEGSKA (reference sequence). The material sequenced was CD4+ T cells from PBMCs. V is TRBV20-1 and J is TRBJ2-1, with D possibly being TRBD2 (6 bases). This receptor was obtained from a human donor with multiple sclerosis. CDR3 DNA: TGCAGTGCTAGGGGCAATAGCGGCGACCCCGGGAAGCAGTTCTTC. Translation gives CSARGNSGDPGKQFF.